Shown below are 31 T cell receptor beta chains from a single sample sequenced in a study of shared clonotypes between healthy human individuals. Method: immunoSEQ multiplex PCR; TCRdb's copy keeps in-frame clones and lacks some. The profile covers 800,000 to 1,200,000 clones, with 70% to 80% appearing a single time and 0.52% taken by the ten largest. The sample was memory CD4+ T cells from PBMCs. The subset was: CD45RA-negative fraction. The receptors shown here come from a man aged 18 to 30 in good health. Some clones in this sample may be carry-over from other donors' samples.

The J gene is TRBJ1-4, the V gene TRBV29-1, with D perhaps TRBD1 (5 bases). The V end lost 5 bases, the J end lost 8 bases, and 15 bases lay between the germline ends. CDR3 length: 13 residues. Germline V CDR1 and CDR2: SQVTM, ANQGSEA. The CDR3 nucleotides are TGCAGCGTTCCCGACAGACTAGGCGAAAAACTGTTTTTT. Its translation is CSVPDRLGEKLFF.

The chain uses TRBV6-5 and TRBJ2-7; 7 nucleotides line up with TRBD2. Germline V gene sequence: CDR1 MNHEY, CDR2 SVGAGI. CDR3 length: 14 residues. J was trimmed by 3 bases and V by 0 bases; bases with no gene match: 2. The CDR3 DNA reads TGTGCCAGCAGTTACTCCGCTAGCGGCTACGAGCAGTACTTC. This translates into CASSYSASGYEQYF.

The chain links TRBV27 to TRBJ2-1; TRBD1 matches at 9 bases. J gave up 5 bases and V 5 bases, and 4 bases lay outside the gene matches. The CDR3 covers 14 residues. CDR1 and CDR2 from the germline V gene are MNHEY and SMNVEV (reference sequence). The CDR3 protein is CASSIGTGNNEQFF. DNA for the CDR3: TGTGCCAGCAGTATCGGGACAGGGAACAATGAGCAGTTCTTC.

This chain links TRBV4-3 with TRBJ2-6; D gene unclear. CDR1 is LGHNA and CDR2 is YSLEER in the germline V gene. The V end lost 0 bases, the J end lost 0 bases, and 9 bases lay between the germline ends. This CDR3 comprises 17 residues. The CDR3, as DNA: TGCGCCAGCAGCCAAGATTATAAAAGCTCTGGGGCCAACGTCCTGACTTTC. It specifies CASSQDYKSSGANVLTF.

The chain couples TRBV7-9 to TRBJ2-7, with 16 bases matching TRBD2. The CDR3 is 16 amino acids. The J segment lost 7 bases and the V segment lost 5 bases, leaving 8 bases of the junction unmatched. Germline V gene lookup returns CDR1 SEHNR and CDR2 FQNEAQ (reference sequence). The CDR3 DNA is TGTGCCAGCAGCCATGGGACTAGCGGGAGGGTGGGGGAGCAGTACTTC. This encodes CASSHGTSGRVGEQYF.

The rearrangement joins TRBV19 to TRBJ2-2, with 11 bases aligning to TRBD1. The CDR3 has 18 residues. The junction had 18 bases not matched to a gene; V was cut back by 11 bases and J by 4 bases. Germline V gene data show CDR1 as LNHDA and CDR2 as SQIVND (reference sequence). The CDR3 protein is CASVGWTGGDRGTGELFF. The DNA for the CDR3 is TGTGCCTCAGTAGGGTGGACAGGGGGCGATAGAGGCACCGGGGAGCTGTTTTTT.

The rearrangement links TRBV6-1 to TRBJ1-3; D is ambiguous. Between the trimmed V and J ends, which lost 7 bases and 0 bases, there was a span of 7 bases. The CDR3 runs to 13 residues. Germline-derived CDR1 and CDR2 are MNHNS and SASEGT. The CDR3 is CASTVNSGNTIYF. Written as DNA, the CDR3 is TGTGCCAGCACCGTCAACTCTGGAAACACCATATATTTT.

This clone was picked up a small number of times. The chain is built from TRBV7-9 and TRBJ2-2, with TRBD2 matching over 12 bases. From germline, CDR1 is SEHNR and CDR2 FQNEAQ (reference sequence). The CDR3 extends over 19 amino acids. J gave up 7 bases and V 5 bases, and 17 bases lay outside the gene matches. CDR3 region: CASSPPSWSSGRANGELFF. For the CDR3, the DNA is TGTGCCAGCAGCCCCCCATCGTGGTCTAGCGGGAGGGCTAACGGGGAGCTGTTTTTT.

In DNA form, the CDR3 reads TGTGCCAGCAGTGTGCAATCGGGGCTCAACACTGAAGCTTTCTTT. This translates into CASSVQSGLNTEAFF. V usage is TRBV6-1 and J usage is TRBJ1-1, with D perhaps TRBD1 (5 bases). CDR1 MNHNS and CDR2 SASEGT come from the germline V gene. With 4 bases removed from V and 2 bases from J, the gap between germline ends came to 14 bases. The CDR3 loop spans 15 amino acids.

This chain uses TRBV5-3 with TRBJ2-1, with no clear D. TRBV5-3 is identified as an open reading frame with a role that is uncertain. V was pared by 4 bases and J by 5 bases, with 10 bases between. This CDR3 has 13 amino acids. The CDR3 region is CARSQASDNEQFF. In nucleotides, the CDR3 is TGTGCCAGAAGCCAAGCTAGTGACAATGAGCAGTTCTTC.

This rearrangement joins TRBV7-9 to TRBJ2-1; perhaps D is TRBD1 or TRBD2 (6 bases each). The CDR3 covers 11 residues. With 6 bases removed from V and 9 bases from J, the gap between germline ends came to 9 bases. Germline V lookup: CDR1 SEHNR, CDR2 FQNEAQ (reference sequence). The CDR3 DNA reads TGTGCCAGCAGTAAGGGGGGTGAGCAGTTCTTC. The encoded protein is CASSKGGEQFF.

The J gene is TRBJ1-2, the V gene TRBV6-6, with a weak D call TRBD1 (5 bases). V lost 2 bases and J 4 bases, leaving 11 bases between the germline ends. This CDR3 has 14 residues. The germline V gene encodes CDR1 MNHNY and CDR2 SVGAGI (reference sequence). Written as DNA, the CDR3 is TGTGCCAGCAGTTACGGTTTCGGGGGCTATGGCTACACCTTC. Translated, it gives CASSYGFGGYGYTF.

This clone has more than one count but fewer than ten. The chain carries TRBV28 and TRBJ2-3; TRBD2 aligns across 11 bases. Losses at the gene ends were 5 bases for V and 7 bases for J; bases not matched to a gene: 14. This CDR3 is built from 17 residues. Germline V gene sequence: CDR1 MDHEN, CDR2 SYDVKM. The CDR3 DNA sequence: TGTGCCAGCAGTCCGGCGGGACTAGCGGCCCTAGGGAATACGCAGTATTTT. Translating gives CASSPAGLAALGNTQYF.

Comments on this clone: This could be a read error, since a much larger clone is one nucleotide away. This chain uses TRBV5-4 with TRBJ2-7, with TRBD1 as a possible D gene (6 bases). With 0 bases removed from V and 1 base from J, the gap between germline ends came to 8 bases. CDR3 size: 14 residues. Per the germline V gene, CDR1 is SGHNT and CDR2 is YYREEE (reference sequence). As DNA, the CDR3 is TGTGCCAGCAGCTTGGGACAGGCTTCCTACGAGCAGTACTTC. Translation gives CASSLGQASYEQYF.

The chain is built from TRBV5-6 and TRBJ1-5, with D unclear. This CDR3 spans 15 amino acids. CDR1 SGHDT and CDR2 YYEEEE come from the germline V gene. V gave up 0 bases and J gave up 0 bases, with 7 bases separating them. The CDR3 DNA reads TGTGCCAGCAGCTTGGAGGATTATAGCAATCAGCCCCAGCATTTT. It translates to CASSLEDYSNQPQHF.

V gene TRBV7-8 combines with J gene TRBJ1-5; D is possibly TRBD1 (6 bases). V was pared by 0 bases and J by 3 bases, with 9 bases between. The CDR3 extends over 15 amino acids. Germline assignment: CDR1 SGHVS and CDR2 FQNEAQ. The CDR3 is CASSLAPGDNQPQHF. The DNA of the CDR3 is TGTGCCAGCAGCTTAGCCCCAGGGGACAATCAGCCCCAGCATTTT.

The gene calls are TRBV20-1 and TRBJ1-2; no reliable D call. The length of the CDR3 is 10 residues. From germline, CDR1 is DFQATT and CDR2 SNEGSKA (reference sequence). V lost 5 bases and J 3 bases, leaving 4 bases between the germline ends. CDR3 in DNA: TGCAGTGCTCTTTACTATGGCTACACCTTC. It codes for CSALYYGYTF.

This clone was seen repeatedly, ten times or more. The chain has TRBV10-2 and TRBJ2-2; the D gene is possibly TRBD1 (5 bases). Germline V gene lookup returns CDR1 WSHSY and CDR2 SAAADI. The CDR3 is 13 residues long. Trimming pared 4 bases from V and 5 bases from J, leaving 8 bases between. In nucleotides, the CDR3 is TGCGCCAGCAGTGCGCAGGGTACCGGGGAGCTGTTTTTT. It codes for CASSAQGTGELFF.

The chain is built from TRBV7-6 and TRBJ2-3, with 7 bases identical to TRBD1. The CDR3 runs to 14 residues. Germline loops: CDR1 SGHVS, CDR2 FNYEAQ. J lost 2 bases, V lost 6 bases, and 5 bases had no gene match. The CDR3 spells CASRRDSFTDTQYF. The CDR3 DNA is TGTGCCAGCAGGAGGGACAGTTTCACAGATACGCAGTATTTT.

The CDR3 reads CASSLGGNGYGYTF. The CDR3 region has the DNA TGCGCCAGCTCCCTGGGGGGGAATGGCTATGGCTACACCTTC. The chain carries TRBV5-1 and TRBJ1-2, with a weak D call TRBD1 (5 bases). Trimming shortened V by 7 bases and J by 4 bases, and 17 bases separated the two germline ends. Germline CDR1 SGHRS, CDR2 YFSETQ. The CDR3 has 14 residues.

The J gene is TRBJ2-1, the V gene TRBV6-1, with 9 nucleotides matching TRBD1. V gave up 4 bases and J gave up 12 bases; unmatched junction bases: 13. The germline CDR1 and CDR2 sequences are MNHNS and SASEGT. CDR3 size: 15 residues. In DNA, the CDR3 is TGTGCCAGCAGTGTCCGGGACAGGGTCTTAGAGGGGCAGTTCTTC. Its translation: CASSVRDRVLEGQFF.

The chain uses TRBV27 and TRBJ2-7, with a weak D call TRBD2 (6 bases). The germline V gene has CDR1 MNHEY and CDR2 SMNVEV (reference sequence). This CDR3 is 14 amino acids long. V gave up 3 bases and J gave up 0 bases, with 9 bases separating them. For the CDR3, the DNA is TGTGCCAGCAGTTTTGCGGGGCCCTCCTACGAGCAGTACTTC. Its protein is CASSFAGPSYEQYF.

The J gene is TRBJ2-3, the V gene TRBV7-8, with D tentatively TRBD1 or TRBD2 (5 bases each). Germline loops: CDR1 SGHVS, CDR2 FQNEAQ. This CDR3 is 16 amino acids long. Trimming took off 5 bases at V and 2 bases at J, with 17 bases between the two ends. CDR3 DNA: TGTGCCAGCAGCCCACTCGGTGGGACGATCACAGATACGCAGTATTTT. Its translation is CASSPLGGTITDTQYF.

V gene TRBV18 combines with J gene TRBJ2-2; D remains unclear. The CDR3 is made up of 14 amino acids. Per the germline V gene, CDR1 is KGHSH and CDR2 is LQKENI. V was clipped by 2 bases and J by 6 bases, with 10 bases between them. The CDR3 sequence is CASSPIRYSGELFF. CDR3 sequence (DNA): TGTGCCAGCTCACCAATCCGATACTCCGGGGAGCTGTTTTTT.

V usage is TRBV4-1 and J usage is TRBJ2-3, with D perhaps being TRBD1 or TRBD2 (7 bases each). The CDR3 length is 13 residues. Germline-derived CDR1 and CDR2 are MGHRA and YSYEKL. V dropped 4 bases and J dropped 6 bases, with 11 bases sitting between them. The CDR3 DNA sequence: TGCGCCAGCAGCCCCCAGGGGGGGGATACGCAGTATTTT. This codes for CASSPQGGDTQYF.

The CDR3 nucleotides are TGCGCCAGCGCGGGACAGGGTCTCACTGAAGCTTTCTTT. It is translated as CASAGQGLTEAFF. V is TRBV5-1 and J is TRBJ1-1; 9 bases match TRBD1. The length of the CDR3 is 13 residues. Germline-derived CDR1 and CDR2 are SGHRS and YFSETQ. Trimming cost V 7 bases and J 4 bases; bases outside gene matches: 5.

The rearrangement uses TRBV9 and TRBJ1-1; 9 nucleotides match TRBD1. The CDR3 has 14 residues. J was trimmed by 1 base and V by 3 bases; bases with no gene match: 1. Germline V lookup: CDR1 SGDLS, CDR2 YYNGEE. The CDR3, as DNA: TGTGCCAGCAGCGCGGACAGGGGGAACACTGAAGCTTTCTTT. Translating it yields CASSADRGNTEAFF.

The rearrangement links TRBV7-3 to TRBJ1-1, with D tentatively TRBD1 (5 bases). The CDR3 sequence is 15 residues long. Germline V gene data show CDR1 as SGHTA and CDR2 as FQGTGA. Trimming stripped 4 bases from V and 1 base from J, with 13 bases between. CDR3 DNA sequence: TGTGCCAGCAGCTATACCGGGACCGAGAACACTGAAGCTTTCTTT. Its protein is CASSYTGTENTEAFF. Using reference TRBV7-3 and TRBJ1-1 for the parts outside the CDR3, the full variable domain is GAGVSQTPSNKVTEKGKYVELRCDPISGHTALYWYRQSLGQGPEFLIYFQGTGAADDSGLPNDRFFAVRPEGSVSTLKIQRTERGDSAVYLCASSYTGTENTEAFFGQGTRLTVV.

The CDR3 sequence: CASSRTGRNEQYF. CDR3 nucleotides: TGTGCCAGCAGCCGGACCGGGAGGAACGAGCAGTACTTC. This chain joins TRBV4-2 and TRBJ2-7; 7 bases match TRBD2. The CDR3 runs to 13 residues. The germline gives CDR1 LGHNA, CDR2 YNFKEQ. V shed 4 bases and J 5 bases; nucleotides not matched to a gene: 5.

This chain uses TRBV27 with TRBJ2-7, with TRBD1 identical over 9 bases. Germline V gene lookup returns CDR1 MNHEY and CDR2 SMNVEV (reference sequence). Trimming removed 4 bases from V and 2 bases from J; junction bases left unmatched: 0. This CDR3 spans 13 amino acids. The CDR3 spells CASSWDRAYEQYF. As DNA, the CDR3 is TGTGCCAGCAGTTGGGACAGGGCCTACGAGCAGTACTTC.

V gene TRBV19 combines with J gene TRBJ2-1; a weak D match, TRBD1 (6 bases). This CDR3 has 14 residues. The ends were cut back, 7 bases at V and 8 bases at J, with 18 bases in the middle. Germline V gives CDR1 LNHDA, CDR2 SQIVND (reference sequence). The CDR3 DNA sequence: TGTGCCAGTAACATTTTGGGGGCAATGGATGAGCAGTTCTTC. The encoded protein is CASNILGAMDEQFF.